This T cell receptor beta chain emerged from a study of vaccination effects on CD4 cells after COVID-19. Study summary: After the second dose, samples were taken at median day 72.

Findings of the study overall: After vaccination, at late timepoints, clones induced by infection and by vaccine contracted markedly.

The CDR3 runs 14 residues. Trimming took off 6 bases at V and 0 bases at J, with 6 bases between the two ends. The V gene's germline CDR1 is MNHEY and CDR2 SVGAGI. Pools of viral peptides were used by the ViraFEST assay to expand antigen-specific CD4+ T cells ahead of sequencing. Once cultured for under 11 days, the cells underwent separation to obtain CD4+ T cells. Two-dose vaccination with either BNT162b2 or mRNA-1273 was given to the participants. Wells of roughly 2.1 million PBMC each were grown with about 9.8 IU/ml IL-2 and 8.5 to 10 ug/ml peptides. Clones were sequenced by immunoSEQ multiplex PCR, and TCRdb holds only the in-frame ones, with some missing. The data show 20,000 to 30,000 clones, almost 70% seen once. A note on this clone: The antigen is not known.

This sequence originates from a human donor who received a COVID-19 vaccine. The source was CD4+ T cells from PBMCs cultured with SARS-CoV-2 spike peptides, collected after COVID-19 vaccination. The rearrangement joins TRBV6-5 to TRBJ1-6, with unresolved D. CDR3 in amino acids: CASSGSSYNSPLHF. In DNA form, the CDR3 reads TGTGCCAGCAGCGGAAGCTCCTATAATTCACCCCTCCACTTT.